The 5 T cell receptor beta chains reported below all come from one sample, sequenced in a study of T cell repertoires in cytomegalovirus infection (dated by TCRdb to between 2017 and 2020). For these receptors, no antigen is known. Reading the label with the study, this specimen's treatment or condition is: in vitro stimulation with specific CMV peptide epitopes to enrich CMV-specific T cells. These reads were obtained on an Illumina HiSeq 1500. Clones were called with MiXCR by TCRdb after fastp trimmed the public reads at Q25, and only in-frame beta chains were retained. All rows with the same CDR3 protein become a single entry with the most common DNA and genes. The sample includes about 480,000 distinct CDR3 sequences, with about 33% observed a single time. Together, the top ten hold under 20% of the sample. The source was cultured PBMCs, collected from culture after CMV antigen stimulation. These receptor sequences come from a human donor in good health (CMV status not recorded). Some clones in this sample may be carry-over from other donors' samples.

The chain employs TRBV19 and TRBJ1-2; the D is unclear. The CDR3 is 14 residues long. In germline, CDR1 is LNHDA, CDR2 SQIVND (reference sequence). V lost 3 bases, J lost 0 bases, and 8 bases lay in between. CDR3 sequence: CASSILVSNYGYTF. The DNA for the CDR3 is TGTGCCAGTAGTATCTTAGTCTCTAACTATGGCTACACCTTC. Full variable domain (missing parts from reference TRBV19 and TRBJ1-2): DGGITQSPKYLFRKEGQNVTLSCEQNLNHDAMYWYRQDPGQGLRLIYYSQIVNDFQKGDIAEGYSVSREKKESFPLTVTSAQKNPTAFYLCASSILVSNYGYTFGSGTRLTVV.

The chain recombines TRBV30 with TRBJ2-1; D remains unclear. Germline CDR1 reads GTSNPN; CDR2 reads SVGIG (reference sequence). V lost 2 bases and J lost 9, with 8 bases in between. This CDR3 comprises 11 residues. CDR3 DNA sequence: TGTGCCTGGAGTAGGTTCGGTGAGCAGTTCTTC. Translated, it gives CAWSRFGEQFF.

The rearrangement links TRBV19 to TRBJ1-2, with 7 bases lining up with TRBD1. Germline V lookup: CDR1 LNHDA, CDR2 SQIVND (reference sequence). This CDR3 is 14 amino acids long. With V trimmed by 7 bases and J by 4 bases, 9 bases remained unmatched. The CDR3 sequence: CASTPRDSPYGYTF. For the CDR3, the DNA is TGTGCCAGTACCCCACGGGACAGCCCCTATGGCTACACCTTC.

In this sample, this clonotype turned up once. The V call is TRBV5-5, the J call TRBJ1-1; D call uncertain. The CDR3 runs to 14 residues. CDR1 and CDR2 (germline): SGHKS, YYEKEE (reference sequence). V was clipped by 2 bases and J by 3 bases, with 11 bases between them. The CDR3 nucleotides read TGTGCCAGCAGCTTCTGGGGTGTGGACACTGAAGCTTTCTTT. Translation: CASSFWGVDTEAFF.

The chain combines TRBV7-3 with TRBJ2-3; 8 bases are a match to TRBD1. Per the germline V gene, CDR1 is SGHTA and CDR2 is FQGTGA. The CDR3 is 15 amino acids. Trimming at V came to 4 bases and at J to 5 bases, leaving 8 bases not matched to a gene. The CDR3 spells CASSSNRGAKDTQYF. DNA of the CDR3: TGTGCCAGCAGCTCGAACAGGGGGGCCAAAGATACGCAGTATTTT.